One and the same sample provided the 22 T cell receptor beta chains below, sequenced in a study of lymphopenia after photon versus proton radiotherapy. Assay: immunoSEQ multiplex PCR; the TCRdb copy retains only in-frame clones and omits some. This table holds about 83,000 clones, around four fifths found once. The source was peripheral blood, collected from a patient treated with proton-based radiotherapy. These TCRs come from a man in his 60s with pancreatic cancer.

The rearrangement links TRBV27 to TRBJ1-4; 9 nucleotides agree with TRBD1. Germline V lookup: CDR1 MNHEY, CDR2 SMNVEV (reference sequence). V lost 6 bases to trimming and J lost 2 bases; unmatched junction nucleotides: 4. The CDR3 totals 15 residues. The CDR3 sequence is CASRLQGATNEKLFF. CDR3 DNA sequence: TGTGCCAGCAGACTACAGGGGGCGACTAATGAAAAACTGTTTTTT.

The gene calls are TRBV6-5 and TRBJ2-3; D may correspond to TRBD1 or TRBD2 (5 bases each). Germline V gene lookup returns CDR1 MNHEY and CDR2 SVGAGI. The CDR3 extends over 12 amino acids. Trimming took off 7 bases at V and 8 bases at J, with 13 bases between the two ends. The CDR3 DNA reads as TGTGCCAGCACCGGGACCGCGGGTACGCAGTATTTT. This gives the protein CASTGTAGTQYF.

The chain recombines TRBV27 with TRBJ2-4, with D maybe TRBD2 (5 bases). From germline, CDR1 is MNHEY and CDR2 SMNVEV (reference sequence). There are 13 residues in the CDR3. V lost 6 bases, J lost 8 bases, and 14 bases lay in between. The CDR3 DNA reads as TGTGCCAGCAGCGACTACTCGGACGACATTCAGTACTTC. Encoded protein: CASSDYSDDIQYF.

The chain carries TRBV18 and TRBJ2-5, with unresolved D. This CDR3 contains 14 residues. Germline values: CDR1 KGHSH, CDR2 LQKENI. Between the trimmed V and J ends, which lost 0 bases and 5 bases, there was a span of 10 bases. CDR3 DNA: TGTGCCAGCTCACCACCGGGCAGCCGGGAGACCCAGTACTTC. Its protein is CASSPPGSRETQYF. The full variable domain, in which reference TRBV18 and TRBJ2-5 provide the parts outside the CDR3, is NAGVMQNPRHLVRRRGQEARLRCSPMKGHSHVYWYRQLPEEGLKFMVYLQKENIIDESGMPKERFSAEFPKEGPSILRIQQVVRGDSAAYFCASSPPGSRETQYFGPGTRLLVL.

V gene TRBV28 combines with J gene TRBJ2-1; 13 nucleotides align to TRBD2. Per the germline V gene, CDR1 is MDHEN and CDR2 is SYDVKM. V trimming: 7 bases; J trimming: 7 bases; junction bases outside the gene matches: 4. The CDR3 has 14 amino acids. The CDR3: CASTQTSGRNEQFF. The DNA of the CDR3 is TGTGCCAGCACCCAGACTAGCGGGAGGAATGAGCAGTTCTTC.

The rearrangement joins TRBV13 to TRBJ2-1; 10 bases align to TRBD2. This CDR3 is 16 amino acids long. Germline CDR1 is PRHDT and CDR2 is FYEKMQ (reference sequence). V shed 5 bases and J 2 bases; nucleotides not matched to a gene: 6. CDR3 protein: CASSRSTSGTYNEQFF. CDR3 nucleotide sequence: TGTGCCAGCAGCCGATCAACTAGCGGGACCTACAATGAGCAGTTCTTC.

The chain has TRBV5-1 and TRBJ2-3; 11 positions agree with TRBD2. The germline V gene has CDR1 SGHRS and CDR2 YFSETQ. The V gene end was trimmed by 4 bases and the J gene end by 2 bases; junction bases not matched to a gene: 12. CDR3 length: 18 amino acids. CDR3 sequence reads: CASSRGLLTSGNTDTQYF. CDR3 in DNA: TGCGCCAGCAGCAGGGGACTCCTGACTAGCGGGAACACAGATACGCAGTATTTT.

This sequence joins TRBV7-6 and TRBJ2-1; TRBD1 matches at 7 bases. From germline, CDR1 is SGHVS and CDR2 FNYEAQ. V trimming: 5 bases; J trimming: 2 bases; junction bases outside the gene matches: 9. The CDR3 is made up of 16 amino acids. The CDR3 nucleotides are TGTGCCAGCAGCACTTTGACAGGGAAGACCTACAATGAGCAGTTCTTC. It is translated as CASSTLTGKTYNEQFF.

The genes are TRBV5-4 and TRBJ2-7; 7 bases are a match to TRBD1. The germline V gene has CDR1 SGHNT and CDR2 YYREEE (reference sequence). This CDR3 region has 14 residues. The J segment lost 0 bases and the V segment lost 0 bases, leaving 0 bases of the junction unmatched. The DNA of the CDR3 is TGTGCCAGCAGCTTGGGACAGGGCTCCTACGAGCAGTACTTC. Protein: CASSLGQGSYEQYF.

This chain links TRBV28 with TRBJ2-1; the D gene is possibly TRBD1 (5 bases). Trimming took 8 bases from V and 3 from J, leaving 11 bases between them. Germline CDR1 is MDHEN and CDR2 is SYDVKM. The CDR3 has 13 residues. In nucleotides, the CDR3 is TGTGCCAGCTGGGGCAGTTTCTACAATGAGCAGTTCTTC. Translation gives CASWGSFYNEQFF.

This clone was found once. The chain is built from TRBV28 and TRBJ2-3; 7 nucleotides line up with TRBD2. The CDR3 runs to 16 residues. CDR1 is MDHEN, CDR2 SYDVKM, per germline. Trimming took 1 base from V and 4 from J; bases not matched to a gene: 8. As DNA, the CDR3 is TGTGCCAGCAGTTTATTTGAGCGGGATAGGTCAGATACGCAGTATTTT. Its protein is CASSLFERDRSDTQYF. The full variable domain, rest sourced from reference TRBV28 and TRBJ2-3, is DVKVTQSSRYLVKRTGEKVFLECVQDMDHENMFWYRQDPGLGLRLIYFSYDVKMKEKGDIPEGYSVSREKKERFSLILESASTNQTSMYLCASSLFERDRSDTQYFGPGTRLTVL.

The V and J genes are TRBV13 and TRBJ1-2; unclear D gene. The germline CDR1 and CDR2 sequences are PRHDT and FYEKMQ (reference sequence). The V end was cut by 0 bases, the J end by 2 bases, with 13 bases between. The CDR3 is 16 amino acids. CDR3 amino acids: CASSLGRVYANYGYTF. CDR3 DNA: TGTGCCAGCAGCTTAGGCCGGGTATACGCCAACTATGGCTACACCTTC.

The rearrangement joins TRBV28 to TRBJ1-5; 9 nucleotides align to TRBD1. This CDR3 has 18 amino acids. With V trimmed by 1 base and J by 0 bases, 7 bases remained unmatched. The germline V gene encodes CDR1 MDHEN and CDR2 SYDVKM. CDR3 protein: CASSLSGQGTYSNQPQHF. In DNA form, the CDR3 reads TGTGCCAGCAGTTTATCAGGACAGGGGACTTATAGCAATCAGCCCCAGCATTTT.

With regard to this clone: A junction boundary mismatches the germline segment, possibly from a read error. The chain carries TRBV28 and TRBJ1-1, with TRBD1 identical over 9 bases. The V gene's germline CDR1 is MDHEN and CDR2 SYDVKM. This CDR3 has 12 residues. CDR3: CASSAWGQGFLF. As DNA, the CDR3 is TGTGCCAGCAGTGCGTGGGGACAGGGCTTTCTCTTT.

This sequence joins TRBV7-2 and TRBJ2-2; TRBD1 matches at 9 bases. CDR1 and CDR2 from the germline V gene are SGHTA and FQGNSA. CDR3 size: 14 residues. After removal of 9 bases from V and 6 bases from J, the junction contained 8 bases not matched to a gene. This chain's CDR3 is CASLQGARSGELFF. CDR3 nucleotide sequence: TGTGCCAGTTTACAGGGGGCGCGTTCCGGGGAGCTGTTTTTT.

The genes are TRBV19 and TRBJ1-3; unclear D gene. V gave up 6 bases and J gave up 8 bases, with 20 bases separating them. The germline V gene has CDR1 LNHDA and CDR2 SQIVND (reference sequence). The CDR3 extends over 15 amino acids. CDR3 residues: CASSRRVGDSDTIYF. CDR3 nucleotide sequence: TGTGCCAGTAGCCGCCGCGTTGGGGATTCGGACACCATATATTTT.

V and J are TRBV7-2 and TRBJ2-7, with TRBD2 identical over 10 bases. Germline V gene data show CDR1 as SGHTA and CDR2 as FQGNSA. V lost 5 bases, J lost 6 bases, and 7 bases stayed unmatched. This CDR3 is built from 14 residues. CDR3 amino acids: CASSQSGRVGEQYF. The CDR3 nucleotides read TGTGCCAGCAGCCAGAGCGGGAGGGTCGGCGAGCAGTACTTC.

The genes are TRBV5-5 and TRBJ2-7; D could derive from TRBD1 or TRBD2 (5 bases each). The V gene lost 3 bases and the J gene lost 3 bases, with 16 bases spanning the gap. Germline values: CDR1 SGHKS, CDR2 YYEKEE (reference sequence). This CDR3 spans 15 amino acids. CDR3 nucleotides: TGTGCCAGCAGCTCATCCGGGACCGGAAGCTACGAGCAGTACTTC. Its translation is CASSSSGTGSYEQYF.

This rearrangement joins TRBV7-9 to TRBJ2-5; D perhaps matches TRBD1 (5 bases). Germline values: CDR1 SEHNR, CDR2 FQNEAQ (reference sequence). Trimming pared 6 bases from V and 5 bases from J, leaving 10 bases between. CDR3 length equals 12 residues. CDR3 DNA sequence: TGTGCCAGCAGAGACAGAGGCGAGACCCAGTACTTC. Translation: CASRDRGETQYF.

In nucleotides, the CDR3 is TGTGCCAGCAGCGGGGACAGGGTTGGCTACGAGCAGTACTTC. Its protein product is CASSGDRVGYEQYF. The chain joins TRBV5-6 to TRBJ2-7; 9 bases map to TRBD1. V lost 4 bases and J lost 3; bases outside the gene matches: 5. The CDR3 totals 14 residues. Germline V gene lookup returns CDR1 SGHDT and CDR2 YYEEEE.

As DNA, the CDR3 is TGTGCAAGTCGCTTATCCCGATGGACGGTGGAGCAGTACTTC. As protein: CASRLSRWTVEQYF. This chain joins TRBV12-2 and TRBJ2-7. TRBV12-2 is noted as a pseudogene. The CDR3 length is 14 residues.

This chain uses TRBV19 with TRBJ2-7, with 9 bases identical to TRBD1. Germline V gives CDR1 LNHDA, CDR2 SQIVND (reference sequence). This CDR3 spans 15 amino acids. V lost 4 bases, J lost 3 bases, and 7 bases stayed unmatched. The CDR3 DNA reads as TGTGCCAGTAGTACGTGGGGGACAGGGATCTACGAGCAGTACTTC. Translated: CASSTWGTGIYEQYF.